This T cell receptor beta chain was identified in a study of shared clonotypes between healthy human individuals. General study findings and limits: It was observed that approximately 5% of naive CD4 clonotypes were shared across several donors. Incompleteness in sorted-subset sequencing, despite large depth, was shown by rarefaction.

Authors' methods: Junction-only immunoSEQ sequences carried no quality scores, so filtering differed. The data were produced by immunoSEQ multiplex PCR, yet TCRdb's version contains in-frame clones alone and is incomplete. That table is the source of V, J and clone size, and D and trimming were worked out from the DNA. The sample includes roughly 2.5 million clones, around 90% of them seen just once. To note about this clone: Its antigen is undetermined.

The germline CDR1 and CDR2 sequences are ENHRY and SYGVKD. The ends lost 4 bases at V and 6 bases at J; junction bases unmatched: 11. This CDR3 contains 16 residues. Splitting of CD4+ cells produced CD45RA+ naive and CD45RA-negative memory subsets. The chain links TRBV10-3 to TRBJ2-1; 8 nucleotides align to TRBD2. Material: naive CD4+ T cells sorted from blood. Subset given: CD45RA+ positively selected. This TCR derives from a man aged 18-30 years in good health. The CDR3 sequence is CAISGKPGTSANEQFF. In DNA form, the CDR3 reads TGTGCCATCAGTGGAAAACCCGGGACTAGTGCCAATGAGCAGTTCTTC.